The source of this T cell receptor (beta chain) is a study of blood T cell repertoires in COVID-19. Across the whole study: Acute-phase and convalescent COVID-19 samples originated in the United States, Italy and Spain. T cells, B-cell-depleted T cells, or PBMCs provided the cDNA or gDNA that served as material.

Those enrolled, adults aged about 18 to 89 years, came from about two dozen US areas. Assignments of participants to cohorts depended upon their own reported clinical history. The trim removed 4 bases at V and 9 bases at J, leaving 8 bases unmatched. The germline CDR1 and CDR2 sequences are SGHTS and YDEGEE. CDR3 length: 15 amino acids. Libraries were prepared by immunoSEQ multiplex PCR; TCRdb keeps only in-frame clonotypes and omits some of them. The sample contains roughly 420,000 clones, approximately 88% of which appear only once. The TCR sequence derives from a woman in her thirties with acute COVID-19. The genes are TRBV5-8 and TRBJ1-6; 9 bases line up with TRBD1. Source material: PBMCs or T cells enriched from blood (not recorded which). CDR3 loop: CASSQKTGGFSPLHF. The CDR3 DNA is TGTGCCAGCAGCCAAAAGACAGGGGGTTTTTCACCCCTCCACTTT.